This TCR beta chain was sequenced for a study of cytomegalovirus exposure and HLA in healthy donors. Across the study: A prior study identified approximately 120 million unique TCR beta sequences from around 180 million T cells.

The PCR was carried out with 60 Vbeta primers and 13 Jbeta primers. Assay used: immunoSEQ multiplex PCR; TCRdb lists only in-frame clones, some missing. The table lists around 100,000 clones, around 8% of them singletons. The V end was cut by 4 bases, the J end by 4 bases, with 8 bases between. This CDR3 has 12 residues. In germline, CDR1 is SGHAT, CDR2 FQDESV (reference sequence). Overall study findings and caveats: Some highly shared sequence variants likely arose as a pipeline artifact. The majority of CMV-associated TCR beta chains were reported as apparently HLA-restricted in a later analysis.

Concerning this clone itself: Its specificity is unknown.

These donors, healthy bone marrow donors, were studied. The sequencing sample was made of PBMCs. The chain joins TRBV11-1 to TRBJ2-7; D gene ambiguous. This receptor was taken from a man in his fifties or sixties in good health and CMV-seronegative. CDR3 sequence: CASSSTPYEQYF. The CDR3 DNA reads as TGTGCCAGCAGCTCGACTCCGTACGAGCAGTACTTC.